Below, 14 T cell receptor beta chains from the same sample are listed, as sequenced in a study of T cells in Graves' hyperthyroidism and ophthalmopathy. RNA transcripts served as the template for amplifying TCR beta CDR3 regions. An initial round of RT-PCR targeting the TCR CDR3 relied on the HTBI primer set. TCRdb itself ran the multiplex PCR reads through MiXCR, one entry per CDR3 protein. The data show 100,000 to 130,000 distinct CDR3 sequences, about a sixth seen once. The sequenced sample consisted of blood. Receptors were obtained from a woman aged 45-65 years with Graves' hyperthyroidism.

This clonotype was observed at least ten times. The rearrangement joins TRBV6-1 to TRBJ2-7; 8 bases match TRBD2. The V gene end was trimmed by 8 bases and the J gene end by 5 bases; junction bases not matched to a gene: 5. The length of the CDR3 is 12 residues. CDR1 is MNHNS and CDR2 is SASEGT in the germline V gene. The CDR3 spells CASPRGDHEQYF. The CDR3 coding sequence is TGTGCCAGCCCGCGGGGGGACCACGAGCAGTACTTC.

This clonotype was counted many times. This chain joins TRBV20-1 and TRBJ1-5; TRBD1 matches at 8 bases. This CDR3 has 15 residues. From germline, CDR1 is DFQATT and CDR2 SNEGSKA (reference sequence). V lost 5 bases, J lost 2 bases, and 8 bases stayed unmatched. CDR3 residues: CSALPGGAGNQPQHF. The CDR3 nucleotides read TGCAGTGCTCTTCCAGGGGGCGCGGGCAATCAGCCCCAGCATTTT.

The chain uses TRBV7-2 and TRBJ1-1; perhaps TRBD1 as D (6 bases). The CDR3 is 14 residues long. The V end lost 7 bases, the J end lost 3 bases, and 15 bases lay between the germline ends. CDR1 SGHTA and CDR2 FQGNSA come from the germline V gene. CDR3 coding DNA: TGTGCCAGCACTTGGCGGGGGGCGGACACTGAAGCTTTCTTT. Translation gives CASTWRGADTEAFF.

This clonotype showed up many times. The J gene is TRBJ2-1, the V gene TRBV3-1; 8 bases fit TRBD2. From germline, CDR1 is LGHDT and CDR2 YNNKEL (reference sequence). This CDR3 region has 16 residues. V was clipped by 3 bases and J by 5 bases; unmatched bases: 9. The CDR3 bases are TGTGCCAGCAGCCAGGTACTCACTAGCGGACACAATGAGCAGTTCTTC. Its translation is CASSQVLTSGHNEQFF.

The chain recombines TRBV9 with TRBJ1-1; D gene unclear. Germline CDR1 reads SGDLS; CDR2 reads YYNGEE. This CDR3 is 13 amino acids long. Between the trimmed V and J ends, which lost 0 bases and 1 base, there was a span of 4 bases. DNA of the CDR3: TGTGCCAGCAGCGTAGTAAAGAACACTGAAGCTTTCTTT. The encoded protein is CASSVVKNTEAFF.

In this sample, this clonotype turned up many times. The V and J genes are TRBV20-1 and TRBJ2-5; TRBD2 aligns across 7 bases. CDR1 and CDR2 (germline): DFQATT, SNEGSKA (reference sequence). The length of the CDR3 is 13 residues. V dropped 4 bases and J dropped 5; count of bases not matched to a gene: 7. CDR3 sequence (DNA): TGCAGTGCTAACCGACTAGCCGGTGAGACCCAGTACTTC. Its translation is CSANRLAGETQYF.

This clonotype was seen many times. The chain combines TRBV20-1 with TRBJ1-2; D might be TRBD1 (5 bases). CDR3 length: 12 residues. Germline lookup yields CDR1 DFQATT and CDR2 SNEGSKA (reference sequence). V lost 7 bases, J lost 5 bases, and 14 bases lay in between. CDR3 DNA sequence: TGCAGTGGAGGGACGGATCAATATGGCTACACCTTC. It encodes CSGGTDQYGYTF.

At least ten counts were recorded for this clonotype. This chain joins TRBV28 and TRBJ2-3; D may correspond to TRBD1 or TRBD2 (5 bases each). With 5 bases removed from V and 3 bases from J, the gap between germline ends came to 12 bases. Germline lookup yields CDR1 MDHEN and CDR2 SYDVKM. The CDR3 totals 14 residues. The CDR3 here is CASSQRGGTDTQYF. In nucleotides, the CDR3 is TGTGCCAGCAGTCAGAGGGGTGGAACAGATACGCAGTATTTT.

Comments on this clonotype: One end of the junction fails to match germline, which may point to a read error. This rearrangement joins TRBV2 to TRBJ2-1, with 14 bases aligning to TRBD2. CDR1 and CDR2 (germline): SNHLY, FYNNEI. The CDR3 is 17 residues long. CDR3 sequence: CASSRPTSGRGGNEQFF. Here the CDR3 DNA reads TGTGCTAGCAGCCGCCCGACTAGCGGGAGGGGGGGCAATGAGCAGTTCTTC.

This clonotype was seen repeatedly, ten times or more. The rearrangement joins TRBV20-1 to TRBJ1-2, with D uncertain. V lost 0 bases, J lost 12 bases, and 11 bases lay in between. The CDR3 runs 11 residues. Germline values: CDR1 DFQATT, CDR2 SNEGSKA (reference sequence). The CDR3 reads CSAREGSENTF. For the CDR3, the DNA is TGCAGTGCTAGAGAGGGGTCAGAAAACACCTTC.

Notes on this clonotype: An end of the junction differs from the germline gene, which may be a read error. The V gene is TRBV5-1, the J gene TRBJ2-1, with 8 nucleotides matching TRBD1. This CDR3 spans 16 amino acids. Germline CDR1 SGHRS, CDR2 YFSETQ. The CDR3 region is CASSLATGAIYNEQSF. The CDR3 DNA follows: TGCGCCAGCAGCTTGGCGACAGGGGCTATATACAATGAGCAGTCCTTC. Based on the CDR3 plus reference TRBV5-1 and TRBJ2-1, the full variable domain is KAGVTQTPRYLIKTRGQQVTLSCSPISGHRSVSWYQQTPGQGLQFLFEYFSETQRNKGNFPGRFSGRQFSNSRSEMNVSTLELGDSALYLCASSLATGAIYNEQSFGPGTRLTVL.

The CDR3 coding sequence is TGTGCCAGCAGCCCGCGAATTGGGACGCAGCCTGAAGCTTTCTTT. It is translated as CASSPRIGTQPEAFF. The chain employs TRBV11-2 and TRBJ1-1; D perhaps matches TRBD1 (5 bases). This CDR3 is built from 15 residues. V shed 5 bases and J shed 6 bases, with 19 bases lying between them. Germline values: CDR1 SGHAT, CDR2 FQNNGV.

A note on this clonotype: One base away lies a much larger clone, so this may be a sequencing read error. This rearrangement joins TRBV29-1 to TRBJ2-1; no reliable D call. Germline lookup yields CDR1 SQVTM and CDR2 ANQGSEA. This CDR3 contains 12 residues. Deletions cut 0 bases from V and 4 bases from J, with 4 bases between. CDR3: CSVEDRYNEQFF. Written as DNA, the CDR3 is TGCAGCGTTGAAGACAGGTACAATGAGCAGTTCTTC.

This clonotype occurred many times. The CDR3 DNA reads TGCGCCAGCAGTAACGGTGGGCGGTCCAATGATGAGCAGTTCTTC. Protein: CASSNGGRSNDEQFF. The chain has TRBV5-1 and TRBJ2-1; no clear D gene. CDR1 is SGHRS, CDR2 YFSETQ, per germline. V was pared by 5 bases and J by 8 bases, with 20 bases between. The CDR3 runs to 15 residues.